This T cell receptor beta chain was recovered during a study of cytomegalovirus exposure and HLA in healthy donors. CDR3 length: 13 residues. V was pared by 2 bases and J by 7 bases, with 9 bases between. Germline lookup yields CDR1 SGHAT and CDR2 FQNNGV. PCR used 60 Vbeta primers and 13 Jbeta primers. Produced via immunoSEQ multiplex PCR; TCRdb's table is partial and in-frame only. Of 110,000 to 150,000 clones listed, 75% to 80% are singletons. The chain joins TRBV11-2 to TRBJ1-5; no clear D gene. The sequencing input was PBMCs. This receptor was taken from a woman under 40 in good health and CMV-seronegative. Here the CDR3 reads CASSLNLGQPQHF. In DNA, the CDR3 is TGTGCCAGCAGCTTAAATCTAGGACAGCCCCAGCATTTT.